The subject of this entry is one T cell receptor (beta chain). Its antigen is unidentified. The identical CDR3 is also encoded by other nucleotide sequences in the sample. The CDR3 extends over 15 amino acids. Germline trimming cut 5 bases from V and 0 bases from J; bases unmatched to any gene: 3. Germline assignment: CDR1 SGHRS and CDR2 YFSETQ. The data derive from a study of cytomegalovirus exposure and HLA in healthy donors. Study results and caveats: Later on, an analysis tied approximately 15,000 TCR beta sequences to HLA alleles at 0.05 false discovery rate.

The PCR employed 60 Vbeta primers together with 13 Jbeta primers. Using immunoSEQ multiplex PCR, the repertoire was profiled, and TCRdb retains in-frame clones only, with some absent. The profile shows 120,000 to 150,000 clones, around 90% of them singletons. This sequence joins TRBV5-1 and TRBJ2-1, with 9 nucleotides matching TRBD2. Sequencing was carried out using PBMCs. The sequence derives from a woman in her 40s in good health and CMV-seronegative. The CDR3 coding sequence is TGCGCCAGCAGTTTAGCGGGGGACTCCTACAATGAGCAGTTCTTC. Translation gives CASSLAGDSYNEQFF.